The 5 T cell receptor beta chains in this list originate from one sample, sequenced in a study of CD8+ T cells in alopecia areata. Extracted from the samples, RNA was reverse transcribed into cDNA to serve as the sequencing template. The assay was immunoSEQ multiplex PCR, and TCRdb's table has in-frame clones only and misses some. The sample has approximately 130,000 clones; over 55% are singletons. This sample's treatment: oral pan-JAK inhibitor, 5-10 mg twice daily. The source material was CD4+ T cells sorted from blood, sampled at week 4, from a patient treated with tofacitinib. The origin of the receptors is a human donor with alopecia areata.

The rearrangement joins TRBV29-1 to TRBJ1-1; D not resolved. The V gene's germline CDR1 is SQVTM and CDR2 ANQGSEA. V was clipped by 7 bases and J by 1 base, with 10 bases between them. CDR3 length: 12 amino acids. The CDR3 DNA is TGCAGCGGCTCAGAGACGAACACTGAAGCTTTCTTT. Encoded protein: CSGSETNTEAFF.

The chain joins TRBV5-1 to TRBJ1-1; no definite D call. Germline CDR1 is SGHRS and CDR2 is YFSETQ. This CDR3 spans 14 amino acids. Trimming stripped 2 bases from V and 5 bases from J, with 13 bases between. This CDR3 is CASSFNTDTTEAFF. For the CDR3, the DNA is TGCGCCAGCAGCTTTAACACCGATACTACTGAAGCTTTCTTT.

This sequence joins TRBV7-3 and TRBJ2-3, with D perhaps given as TRBD1 or TRBD2 (5 bases each). Germline values: CDR1 SGHTA, CDR2 FQGTGA. Trimming cost V 5 bases and J 6 bases, with 15 bases left between them. The CDR3 is 14 amino acids. The CDR3 nucleotides are TGTGCCAGCAGCGCCGACTCGGGACCCGATACGCAGTATTTT. Encoded protein: CASSADSGPDTQYF.

This rearrangement joins TRBV7-9 to TRBJ1-2, with D tentatively TRBD1 (5 bases). This CDR3 is 14 amino acids long. V was shortened by 5 bases and J by 7 bases, with 17 bases between the two germline ends. CDR1 and CDR2 from the germline V gene are SEHNR and FQNEAQ (reference sequence). CDR3 sequence (DNA): TGTGCCAGCAGCCCGGAGGGGCGTAACGGTGGCTACACCTTC. As protein: CASSPEGRNGGYTF.

The chain is built from TRBV25-1 and TRBJ2-7, with TRBD1 matching over 8 bases. The CDR3 is 13 amino acids. The J segment lost 3 bases and the V segment lost 7 bases, leaving 5 bases of the junction unmatched. Germline CDR1 MGHDK, CDR2 SYGVNS. CDR3 residues: CASIGQGSYEQYF. CDR3 DNA sequence: TGTGCCAGCATTGGACAGGGTAGCTACGAGCAGTACTTC.